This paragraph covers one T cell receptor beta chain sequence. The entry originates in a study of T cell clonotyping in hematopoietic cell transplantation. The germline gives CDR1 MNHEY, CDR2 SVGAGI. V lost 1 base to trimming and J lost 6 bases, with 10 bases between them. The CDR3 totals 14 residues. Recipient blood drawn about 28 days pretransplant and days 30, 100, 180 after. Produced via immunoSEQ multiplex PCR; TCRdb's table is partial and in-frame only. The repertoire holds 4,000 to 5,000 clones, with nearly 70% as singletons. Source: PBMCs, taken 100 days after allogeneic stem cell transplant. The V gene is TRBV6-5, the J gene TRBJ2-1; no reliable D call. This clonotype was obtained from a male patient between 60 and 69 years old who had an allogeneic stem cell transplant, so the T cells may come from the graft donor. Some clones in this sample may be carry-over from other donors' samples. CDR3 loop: CASSYYPSRNEQFF. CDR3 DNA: TGTGCCAGCAGTTACTACCCTAGTCGCAATGAGCAGTTCTTC.